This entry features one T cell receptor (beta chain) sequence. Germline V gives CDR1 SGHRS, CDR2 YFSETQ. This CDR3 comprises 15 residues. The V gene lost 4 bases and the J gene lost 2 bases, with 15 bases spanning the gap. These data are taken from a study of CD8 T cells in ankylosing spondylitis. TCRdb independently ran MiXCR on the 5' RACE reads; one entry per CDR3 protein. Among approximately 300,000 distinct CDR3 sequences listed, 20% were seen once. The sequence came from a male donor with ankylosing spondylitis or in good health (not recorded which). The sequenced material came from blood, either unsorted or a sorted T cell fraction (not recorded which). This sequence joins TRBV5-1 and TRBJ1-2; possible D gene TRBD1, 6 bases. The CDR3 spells CASSPLPGQNYGYTF. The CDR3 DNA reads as TGCGCCAGCAGCCCCCTCCCGGGACAAAACTATGGCTACACCTTC.